A selection of T cell receptor beta chains follows, all from one sample in a study of T cells after yellow fever vaccination. TCRdb re-derived calls from the 5' RACE reads in MiXCR, one entry per CDR3 protein. The sample consists of over 20,000 distinct CDR3 sequences, less than 7% of them appearing once. Here the sequenced sample was PBMCs, either bulk or a sorted T-cell subset (CD4+, CD8+, memory, or dextramer-sorted; not recorded which), taken 15 days after the yellow fever booster vaccination. The receptors were sampled from a man aged 30 to 39 who received the YFV17D yellow fever vaccine. The CDR3 runs from the conserved cysteine through the conserved F or W. The D gene is left open where the match is weak. Only some rows state a clone size, as once, few, many or a class for expanded clones.

>TRBV15|many|TRBD1|TRBJ2-2
TGTGCCACCAGCAGAGACCTACAGGGGTCAAACACCGGGGAGCTGTTTTTT
CATSRDLQGSNTGELFF
>TRBV28|many|TRBD2|TRBJ2-3
TGTGCCAGCAGTTTCCCACTACACAATCCCGTTAGCGGGGCTAGCACAGATACGCAGTATTTT
CASSFPLHNPVSGASTDTQYF
>TRBV12-3/TRBV12-4|many|-|TRBJ1-1
TGTGCCAGCAGTCATGGACAGTTGAACACTGAAGCTTTCTTT
CASSHGQLNTEAFF
>TRBV29-1|many|TRBD2|TRBJ2-5
TGCAGCACGGGGACTAGCGGGAGGGAGACCCAGTACTTC
CSTGTSGRETQYF
>TRBV4-3|many|TRBD1|TRBJ2-7
TGCGCCAGCAGCCATTCCGGGACAGGGAACTACGAGCAGTACTTC
CASSHSGTGNYEQYF
>TRBV5-1|many|TRBD2|TRBJ2-2
TGCGCCAGCAATCTGGGTAGCGGGAGCTCCGGGGAGCTGTTTTTT
CASNLGSGSSGELFF
>TRBV5-4|-|-|TRBJ1-2
TGTGCCAGCAGCCCCCGGGGGGGGGTAGACTATGGCTACACCTTC
CASSPRGGVDYGYTF
>TRBV2|many|-|TRBJ2-3
TGTGCCAGCAGTGATGAGGCCCTAGGTACCACAGATACGCAGTATTTT
CASSDEALGTTDTQYF
>TRBV5-5|many|-|TRBJ1-2
TGTGCCAGCAGCTTGGTCGGAGGGGGAGAGTGGGGCTACACCTTC
CASSLVGGGEWGYTF
>TRBV9|many|-|TRBJ1-5
TGTGCCAGCAGCGTAGAGAAGGGGTCCCTCAATCAGCCCCAGCATTTT
CASSVEKGSLNQPQHF
>TRBV7-2|many|-|TRBJ2-3
TGTGCCAGCAGCTTAGCGTTAGCAGATACGCAGTATTTT
CASSLALADTQYF
>TRBV12-3/TRBV12-4|many|-|TRBJ2-7
TGTGCCAGCAGTTTTTGGGGGAGTGGGGACGAGCAGTACTTC
CASSFWGSGDEQYF
>TRBV5-1|many|-|TRBJ2-2
TGCGCCAGCAGCCCCGCAGGGGGGCTGGCTGGCGGGGAGCTGTTTTTT
CASSPAGGLAGGELFF
>TRBV28|many|-|TRBJ2-4
TGTGCCAGCGGCGACCAGGACGGGAAAAACATTCAGTACTTC
CASGDQDGKNIQYF
>TRBV20-1|many|-|TRBJ2-3
TGCAGTGCTAGAGCGGGGCGGGCGGCAGATACGCAGTATTTT
CSARAGRAADTQYF
>TRBV5-5|-|TRBD2|TRBJ2-3
TGTGCCAGCGGCTTGGGGCTAGCGGGAAATACGCAGTATTTT
CASGLGLAGNTQYF
>TRBV15|many|-|TRBJ1-5
TGTGCCACCAGCAGAGAAGGTCATCAGCCCCAGCATTTT
CATSREGHQPQHF
>TRBV7-8|many|TRBD2|TRBJ2-3
TGTGCCAGCAGCTTAGCGCGAGGGAGGGGCCCGGATACGCAGTATTTT
CASSLARGRGPDTQYF
>TRBV21-1|many|-|TRBJ1-1
TGTGCCAGCAGCAAAGATTGGGACAGGGGGCAGGGGATGAACACTGAAGCTTTCTTT
CASSKDWDRGQGMNTEAFF
>TRBV5-1|many|-|TRBJ1-1
TGCGCCAGCACCCCGAGGGCAGGAATGAACACTGAAGCTTTCTTT
CASTPRAGMNTEAFF
>TRBV19|many|-|TRBJ2-3
TGTGCCAGTAGTATAGTGGGGTCAGATACGCAGTATTTT
CASSIVGSDTQYF
>TRBV11-2|-|-|TRBJ2-5
TGTGCCAGCAGGGAGTGGGAGACCCAGTACTTC
CASREWETQYF
>TRBV7-2|many|TRBD2|TRBJ2-4
TGTGCCAGCAGCTCCGGACTAGCGGACCTATCAAGGGGCAAAAACATTCAGTACTTC
CASSSGLADLSRGKNIQYF
>TRBV27|many|-|TRBJ2-7
TGTGCCAGTTATTCTCTCGAGCAGTACTTC
CASYSLEQYF
>TRBV5-4|few|-|TRBJ2-2
TGTGCCAGCAGCTTGCGGACCACTTCGGGCGGGGAGCTGTTTTTT
CASSLRTTSGGELFF
>TRBV5-1|many|-|TRBJ2-7
TGCGCCAGCAGCTCGGCAATGGGAGAGCAGTACTTC
CASSSAMGEQYF
>TRBV24-1|many|-|TRBJ1-4
TGTGCCACCAGTGATTTTGCCCGGGGGCGAAGTGAAAAACTGTTTTTT
CATSDFARGRSEKLFF
>TRBV6-1|many|TRBD2|TRBJ2-2
TGTGCCAGCAGTGAGACCCCGGGACTAGGTAGCGGGGAGCTGTTTTTT
CASSETPGLGSGELFF
>TRBV12-3/TRBV12-4|many|TRBD1|TRBJ1-1
TGTGCCAGCAGTCTGGACAGGGGGAACACTGAAGCTTTCTTT
CASSLDRGNTEAFF
>TRBV5-5|many|-|TRBJ2-4
TGTGCCAGCACCGGGGCCAAAAACATTCAGTACTTC
CASTGAKNIQYF
>TRBV15|many|-|TRBJ2-7
TGTGCCACCAGCCCAGCGCTGGGTTTAAAGCAGTACTTC
CATSPALGLKQYF
>TRBV6-1|many|-|TRBJ2-4
TGTGCCAGCAGTGGAATGGGGCGGCACATTCAGTACTTC
CASSGMGRHIQYF
>TRBV7-2|many|-|TRBJ2-7
TGTGCCAGCAGCCCTGTGGGGAAGTACGAGCAGTACTTC
CASSPVGKYEQYF
>TRBV6-5|many|TRBD1|TRBJ1-6
TGTGCCAGCCGCGGACAGGGGGGTAATTCACCCCTCCACTTT
CASRGQGGNSPLHF
>TRBV7-2|many|-|TRBJ2-5
TGTGCCAGCAGCTTAGACCAAGAGACCCAGTACTTC
CASSLDQETQYF
>TRBV11-2|many|-|TRBJ1-6
TGTGCCAGCAGCCACGAGCGTTCACCCCTCCACTTT
CASSHERSPLHF
>TRBV28|many|-|TRBJ2-7
TGTGCCAGCATGGGGGCTGGGCACTACGAGCAGTACTTC
CASMGAGHYEQYF